This TCR beta chain was captured by sequencing in a study of blood T cell repertoires in COVID-19. Study details: Samples taken during acute and convalescent COVID-19 were collected in the United States, Italy and Spain.

The V gene lost 6 bases and the J gene lost 8 bases, with 16 bases spanning the gap. Germline lookup yields CDR1 MNHEY and CDR2 SVGAGI. This CDR3 region has 13 residues. In the original analysis: The assay estimated nucleated cells by amplifying reference gene primers. Produced via immunoSEQ multiplex PCR; TCRdb's table is partial and in-frame only. The D gene and trimming were derived from the DNA, and the V and J assignments and clone size from that table. The repertoire holds about 140,000 clones, with roughly 80% as singletons. Sequencing was performed on peripheral blood. The chain combines TRBV6-5 with TRBJ1-2; D remains ambiguous. The sequence was collected from a woman aged 55-69 years with acute or convalescent COVID-19. The CDR3 sequence is CASSRLGPGGYTF. Written as DNA, the CDR3 is TGTGCCAGCAGCCGACTAGGCCCCGGGGGCTACACCTTC.